This T cell receptor beta chain was identified in a study of monozygotic twins with inflammatory bowel disease. Broader study findings: No single strong signal or clonotype associated with IBD was supported.

Blood was collected, roughly 2.5 ml per donor. In regard to this clonotype: Its cognate antigen is unknown.

Starting material for each TCR library was 3,500 to 4,000 ng of total RNA. UMIs that had a 6-nucleotide sample barcode were put in using template switching. TCRdb reprocessed the 5' RACE reads, keeping one entry per CDR3 protein, no DNA. The table for this sample gives 93,000 or so distinct CDR3 sequences. The CDR3 has 17 residues. Germline values: CDR1 MNHNS, CDR2 SASEGT. The V call is TRBV6-1, the J call TRBJ2-5; with no DNA, the TCRdb D assignment of TRBD2 cannot be verified. The source is a human donor with ulcerative colitis or Crohn's disease, or a healthy co-twin of an affected twin (not recorded which). The specimen was blood. This CDR3 is CASSARTSGSFVETQYF.